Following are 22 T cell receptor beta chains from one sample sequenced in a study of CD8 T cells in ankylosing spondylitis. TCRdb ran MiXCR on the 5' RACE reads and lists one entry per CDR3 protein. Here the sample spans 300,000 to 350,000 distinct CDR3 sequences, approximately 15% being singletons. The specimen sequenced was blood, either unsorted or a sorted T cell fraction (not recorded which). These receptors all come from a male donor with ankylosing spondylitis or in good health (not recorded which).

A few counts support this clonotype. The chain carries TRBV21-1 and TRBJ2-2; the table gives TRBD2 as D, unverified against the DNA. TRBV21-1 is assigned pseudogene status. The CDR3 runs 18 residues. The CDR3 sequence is CASSPRGSTSEDTGELFF. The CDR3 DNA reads TGTGCCAGCAGCCCCCGGGGTTCGACTAGCGAGGACACCGGGGAGCTGTTTTTT.

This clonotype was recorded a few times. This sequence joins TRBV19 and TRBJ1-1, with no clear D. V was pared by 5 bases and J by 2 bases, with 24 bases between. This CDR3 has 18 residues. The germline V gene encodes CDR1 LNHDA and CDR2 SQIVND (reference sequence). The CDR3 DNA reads TGTGCCAGTAGTGCTACACTCCGGGTCCCGAATACCAACACTGAAGCTTTCTTT. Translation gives CASSATLRVPNTNTEAFF.

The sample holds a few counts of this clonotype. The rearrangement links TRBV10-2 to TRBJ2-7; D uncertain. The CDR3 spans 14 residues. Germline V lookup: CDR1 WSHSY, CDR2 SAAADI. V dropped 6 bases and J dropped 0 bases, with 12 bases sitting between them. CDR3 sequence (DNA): TGCGCCAGCAGGGCATACTCAGCCTCCTACGAGCAGTACTTC. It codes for CASRAYSASYEQYF.

The CDR3 sequence is CASSLVGQGLETQYF. The CDR3 DNA reads TGTGCCAGCAGTTTAGTGGGACAGGGCTTGGAGACCCAGTACTTC. This chain uses TRBV12-3 or TRBV12-4 with TRBJ2-5; TRBD1 agrees at 9 bases. Trimming removed 1 base from V and 5 bases from J; junction bases left unmatched: 5. The CDR3 contains 15 residues.

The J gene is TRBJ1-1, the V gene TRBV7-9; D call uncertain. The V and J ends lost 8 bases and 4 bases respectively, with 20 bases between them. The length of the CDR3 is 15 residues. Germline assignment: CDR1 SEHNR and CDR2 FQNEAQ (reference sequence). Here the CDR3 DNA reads TGTGCCAGCGCCAAATCGGGGAGGAGAAGCACTGAAGCTTTCTTT. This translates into CASAKSGRRSTEAFF.

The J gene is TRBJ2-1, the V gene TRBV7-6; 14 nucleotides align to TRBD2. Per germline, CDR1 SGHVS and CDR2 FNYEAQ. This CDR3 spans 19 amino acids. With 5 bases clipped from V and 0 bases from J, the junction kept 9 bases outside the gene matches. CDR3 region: CASSKGLAGAMSSYNEQFF. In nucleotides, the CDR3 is TGTGCCAGCAGCAAGGGACTAGCGGGAGCCATGAGCTCCTACAATGAGCAGTTCTTC.

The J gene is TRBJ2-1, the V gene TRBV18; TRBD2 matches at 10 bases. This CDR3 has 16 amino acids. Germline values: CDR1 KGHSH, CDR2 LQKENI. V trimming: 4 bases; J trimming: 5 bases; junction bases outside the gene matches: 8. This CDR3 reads CASSLPGLAVHNEQFF. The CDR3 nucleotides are TGTGCCAGCTCACTTCCCGGACTAGCGGTTCACAATGAGCAGTTCTTC.

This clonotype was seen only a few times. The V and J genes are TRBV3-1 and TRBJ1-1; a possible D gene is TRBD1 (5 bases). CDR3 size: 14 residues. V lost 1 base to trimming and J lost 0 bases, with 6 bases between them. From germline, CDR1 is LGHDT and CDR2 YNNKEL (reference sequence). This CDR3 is CASSQAGMNTEAFF. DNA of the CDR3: TGTGCCAGCAGCCAAGCAGGGATGAACACTGAAGCTTTCTTT.

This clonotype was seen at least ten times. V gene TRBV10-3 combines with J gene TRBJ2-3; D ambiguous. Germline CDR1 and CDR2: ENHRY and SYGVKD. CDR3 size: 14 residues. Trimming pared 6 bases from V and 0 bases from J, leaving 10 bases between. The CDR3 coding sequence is TGTGCCATCAGCTCCCTTTACAGCACAGATACGCAGTATTTT. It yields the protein CAISSLYSTDTQYF.

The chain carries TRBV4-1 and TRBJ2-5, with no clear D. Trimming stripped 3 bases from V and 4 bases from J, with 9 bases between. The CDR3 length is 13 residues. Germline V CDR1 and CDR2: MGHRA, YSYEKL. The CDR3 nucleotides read TGCGCCAGCAGCCACCCCGAGAGAGAGACCCAGTACTTC. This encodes CASSHPERETQYF.

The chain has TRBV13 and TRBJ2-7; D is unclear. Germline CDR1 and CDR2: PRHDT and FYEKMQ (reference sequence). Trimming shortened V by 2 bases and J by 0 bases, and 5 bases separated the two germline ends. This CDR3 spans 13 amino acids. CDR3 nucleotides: TGTGCCAGCAGCTTAAGGCGCTCCTACGAGCAGTACTTC. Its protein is CASSLRRSYEQYF.

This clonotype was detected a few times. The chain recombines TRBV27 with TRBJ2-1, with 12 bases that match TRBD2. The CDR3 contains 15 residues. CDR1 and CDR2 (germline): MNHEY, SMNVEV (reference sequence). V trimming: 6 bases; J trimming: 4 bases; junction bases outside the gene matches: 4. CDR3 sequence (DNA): TGTGCCAGCAGCTCTAGCGGGAGGGCTTACAATGAGCAGTTCTTC. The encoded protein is CASSSSGRAYNEQFF.

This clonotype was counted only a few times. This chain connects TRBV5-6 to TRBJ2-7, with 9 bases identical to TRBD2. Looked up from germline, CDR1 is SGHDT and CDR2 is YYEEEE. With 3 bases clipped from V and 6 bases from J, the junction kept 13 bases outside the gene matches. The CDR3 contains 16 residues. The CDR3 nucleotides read TGTGCCAGCAGCTCCCCAGTGGGCGGGGGGGATCGCGAGCAGTACTTC. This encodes CASSSPVGGGDREQYF.

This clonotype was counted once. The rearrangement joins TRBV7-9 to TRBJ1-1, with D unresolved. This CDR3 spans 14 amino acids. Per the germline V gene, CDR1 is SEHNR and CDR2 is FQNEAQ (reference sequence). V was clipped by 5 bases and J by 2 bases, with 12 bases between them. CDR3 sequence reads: CASSPTAPNTEAFF. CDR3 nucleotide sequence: TGTGCCAGCAGCCCAACAGCACCTAACACTGAAGCTTTCTTT.

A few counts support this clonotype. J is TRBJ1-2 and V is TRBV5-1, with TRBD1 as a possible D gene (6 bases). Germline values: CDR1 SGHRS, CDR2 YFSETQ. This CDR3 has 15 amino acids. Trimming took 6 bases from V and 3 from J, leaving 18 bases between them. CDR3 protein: CASKSLGGSDYGYTF. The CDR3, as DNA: TGCGCCAGCAAATCGTTGGGGGGCTCGGACTATGGCTACACCTTC. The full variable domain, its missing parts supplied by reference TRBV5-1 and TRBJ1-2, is KAGVTQTPRYLIKTRGQQVTLSCSPISGHRSVSWYQQTPGQGLQFLFEYFSETQRNKGNFPGRFSGRQFSNSRSEMNVSTLELGDSALYLCASKSLGGSDYGYTFGSGTRLTVV.

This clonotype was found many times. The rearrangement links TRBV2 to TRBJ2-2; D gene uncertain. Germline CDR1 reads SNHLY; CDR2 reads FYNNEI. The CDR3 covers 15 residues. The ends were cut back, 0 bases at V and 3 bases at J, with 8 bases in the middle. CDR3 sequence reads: CASSEAHSYTGELFF. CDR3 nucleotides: TGTGCCAGCAGTGAAGCACACAGCTACACCGGGGAGCTGTTTTTT.

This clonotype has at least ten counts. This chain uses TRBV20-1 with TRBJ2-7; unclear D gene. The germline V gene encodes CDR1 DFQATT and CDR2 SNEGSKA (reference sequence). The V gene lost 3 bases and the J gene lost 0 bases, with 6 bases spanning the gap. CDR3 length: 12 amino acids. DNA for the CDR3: TGCAGTGCTAGTCCCTACTCCTACGAGCAGTACTTC. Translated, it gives CSASPYSYEQYF.

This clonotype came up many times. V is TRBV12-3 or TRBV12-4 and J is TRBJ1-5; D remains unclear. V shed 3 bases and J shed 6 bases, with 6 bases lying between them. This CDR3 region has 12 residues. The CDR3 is CASSFWGQPQHF. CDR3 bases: TGTGCCAGCAGTTTTTGGGGTCAGCCCCAGCATTTT.

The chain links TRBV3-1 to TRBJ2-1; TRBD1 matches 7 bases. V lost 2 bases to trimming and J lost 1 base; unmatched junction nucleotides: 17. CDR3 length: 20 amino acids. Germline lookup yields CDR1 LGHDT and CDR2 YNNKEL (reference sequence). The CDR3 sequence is CASSQPWDPYRGDSYNEQFF. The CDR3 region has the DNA TGTGCCAGCAGCCAACCATGGGACCCTTACAGGGGAGATTCCTACAATGAGCAGTTCTTC.

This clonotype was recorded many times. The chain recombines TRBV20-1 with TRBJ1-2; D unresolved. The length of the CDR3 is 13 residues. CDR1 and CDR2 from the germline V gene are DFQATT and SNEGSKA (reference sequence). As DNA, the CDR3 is TGCGGCAGTGCGAAGAGCGGTAACTATGGCTACACCTTC. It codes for CGSAKSGNYGYTF.

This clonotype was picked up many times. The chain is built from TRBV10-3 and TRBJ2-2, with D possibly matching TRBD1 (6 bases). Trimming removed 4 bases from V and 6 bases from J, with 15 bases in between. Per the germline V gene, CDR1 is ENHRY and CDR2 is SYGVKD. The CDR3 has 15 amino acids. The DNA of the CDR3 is TGTGCCATCAGTGGAAACGGGAAGGGGGCCGGGGAGCTGTTTTTT. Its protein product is CAISGNGKGAGELFF.

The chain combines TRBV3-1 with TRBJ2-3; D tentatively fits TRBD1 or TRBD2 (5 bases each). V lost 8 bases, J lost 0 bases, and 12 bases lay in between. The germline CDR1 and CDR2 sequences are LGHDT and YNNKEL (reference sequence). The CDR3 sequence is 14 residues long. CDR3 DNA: TGTGCCAGCGCACCGGGGCTAAGCACAGATACGCAGTATTTT. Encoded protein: CASAPGLSTDTQYF.